This T cell receptor (beta chain) appears in the sequencing data of a study of blood T cells in healthy people across ages. In this sample, this clonotype turned up a few times. V lost 5 bases and J lost 1, with 10 bases in between. The CDR3 loop spans 14 amino acids. Germline lookup yields CDR1 SGHRS and CDR2 YFSETQ. For the second PCR, which ran for 7 to 11 cycles, a sample-barcoded 5' primer and a J-beta primer mix were used. TCRdb redid the calling of the 5' RACE reads with MiXCR, one entry per CDR3 protein. The table includes fewer than 900,000 distinct CDR3 sequences, 36% detected once. Sequenced: blood. This clonotype was sampled from a man younger than 35 in good health. The chain has TRBV5-1 and TRBJ2-1; a weak D match, TRBD1 (6 bases). The DNA for the CDR3 is TGCGCCAGCAGACAGGGTGGGTCCTACAATGAGCAGTTCTTC. Translated, it gives CASRQGGSYNEQFF.